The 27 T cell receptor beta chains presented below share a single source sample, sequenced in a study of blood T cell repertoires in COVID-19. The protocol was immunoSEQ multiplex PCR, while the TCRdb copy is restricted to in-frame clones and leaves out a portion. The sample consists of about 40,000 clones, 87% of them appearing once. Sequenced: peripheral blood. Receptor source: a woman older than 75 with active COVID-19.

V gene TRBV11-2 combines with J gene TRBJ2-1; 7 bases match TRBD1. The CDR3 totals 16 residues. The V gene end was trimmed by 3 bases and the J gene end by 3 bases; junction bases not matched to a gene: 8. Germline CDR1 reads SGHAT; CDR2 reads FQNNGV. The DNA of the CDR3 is TGTGCCAGCAGCTTCTTTGTAGGGGGCAGCTACAATGAGCAGTTCTTC. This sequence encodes CASSFFVGGSYNEQFF.

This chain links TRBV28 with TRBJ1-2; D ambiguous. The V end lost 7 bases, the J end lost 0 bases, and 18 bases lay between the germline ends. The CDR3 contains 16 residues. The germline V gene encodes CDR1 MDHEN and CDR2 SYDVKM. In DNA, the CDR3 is TGTGCCAGCATCGACGGGAGCTTAAGAGCTAACTATGGCTACACCTTC. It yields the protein CASIDGSLRANYGYTF.

The CDR3 nucleotides read TGTGCCAGCAGTGAAGGGACAGCGGAGTTCGGGGAGCTGTTTTTT. This encodes CASSEGTAEFGELFF. V usage is TRBV7-2 and J usage is TRBJ2-2; 7 nucleotides align to TRBD1. V gave up 6 bases and J gave up 7 bases; unmatched junction bases: 11. Per germline, CDR1 SGHTA and CDR2 FQGNSA. This CDR3 contains 15 residues. The whole variable domain, remainder taken from reference TRBV7-2 and TRBJ2-2, is GAGVSQSPSNKVTEKGKDVELRCDPISGHTALYWYRQSLGQGLEFLIYFQGNSAPDKSGLPSDRFSAERTGGSVSTLTIQRTQQEDSAVYLCASSEGTAEFGELFFGEGSRLTVL.

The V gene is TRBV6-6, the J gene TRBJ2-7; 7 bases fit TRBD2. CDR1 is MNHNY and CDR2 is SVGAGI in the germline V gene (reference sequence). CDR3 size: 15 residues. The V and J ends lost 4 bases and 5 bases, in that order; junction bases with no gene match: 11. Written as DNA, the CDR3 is TGTGCCAGCAGTTTTTCAACTAGCGAGCTTAACGAGCAGTACTTC. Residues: CASSFSTSELNEQYF.

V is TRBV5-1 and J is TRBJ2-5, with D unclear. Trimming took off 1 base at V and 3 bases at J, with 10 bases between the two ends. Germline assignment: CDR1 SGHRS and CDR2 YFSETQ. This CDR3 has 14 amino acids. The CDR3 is CASSLNTAEETQYF. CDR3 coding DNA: TGCGCCAGCAGCTTGAATACAGCAGAAGAGACCCAGTACTTC.

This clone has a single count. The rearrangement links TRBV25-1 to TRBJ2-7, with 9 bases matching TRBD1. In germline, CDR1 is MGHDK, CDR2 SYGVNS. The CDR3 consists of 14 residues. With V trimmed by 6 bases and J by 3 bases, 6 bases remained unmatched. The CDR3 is CASRTGTGFYEQYF. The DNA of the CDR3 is TGTGCCAGCAGAACCGGGACAGGGTTCTACGAGCAGTACTTC.

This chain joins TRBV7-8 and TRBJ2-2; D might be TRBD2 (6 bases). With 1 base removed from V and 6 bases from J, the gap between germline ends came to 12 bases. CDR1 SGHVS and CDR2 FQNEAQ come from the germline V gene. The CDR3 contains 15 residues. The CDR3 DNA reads TGTGCCAGCAGCTTAGGGGAGGAAAAGGCCGGGGAGCTGTTTTTT. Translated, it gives CASSLGEEKAGELFF. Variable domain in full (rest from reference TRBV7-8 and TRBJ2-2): GAGVSQSPRYKVAKRGQDVALRCDPISGHVSLFWYQQALGQGPEFLTYFQNEAQLDKSGLPSDRFFAERPEGSVSTLKIQRTQQEDSAVYLCASSLGEEKAGELFFGEGSRLTVL.

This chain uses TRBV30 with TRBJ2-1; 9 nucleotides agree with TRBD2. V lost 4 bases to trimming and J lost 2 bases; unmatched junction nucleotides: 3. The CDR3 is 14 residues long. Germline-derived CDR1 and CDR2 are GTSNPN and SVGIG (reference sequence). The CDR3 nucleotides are TGTGCCTGGAATCTAGCGGGGACCTACAATGAGCAGTTCTTC. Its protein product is CAWNLAGTYNEQFF.

The CDR3 is CASSPGTGGGTEAFF. The CDR3 coding sequence is TGTGCCAGCAGCCCCGGGACAGGGGGGGGGACTGAAGCTTTCTTT. The chain is built from TRBV7-2 and TRBJ1-1; 11 bases map to TRBD1. The V gene's germline CDR1 is SGHTA and CDR2 FQGNSA. V shed 5 bases, J shed 5 bases, and the junction held 7 bases outside the gene matches. The CDR3 sequence is 15 residues long.

DNA for the CDR3: TGTGCCACCAGTGGCACTCGGGACAGCTACGAGCAGTACTTC. It specifies CATSGTRDSYEQYF. The rearrangement joins TRBV24-1 to TRBJ2-7; 7 bases fit TRBD1. Germline CDR1 and CDR2: KGHDR and SFDVKD. The CDR3 consists of 14 residues. V gave up 5 bases and J gave up 3 bases; unmatched junction bases: 6.

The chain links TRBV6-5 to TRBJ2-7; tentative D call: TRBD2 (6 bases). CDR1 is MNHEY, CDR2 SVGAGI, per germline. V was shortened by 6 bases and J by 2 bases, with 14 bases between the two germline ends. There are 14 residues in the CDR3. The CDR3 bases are TGTGCCAGCAGACGTTGGGACTCTCCCTACGAGCAGTACTTC. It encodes CASRRWDSPYEQYF.

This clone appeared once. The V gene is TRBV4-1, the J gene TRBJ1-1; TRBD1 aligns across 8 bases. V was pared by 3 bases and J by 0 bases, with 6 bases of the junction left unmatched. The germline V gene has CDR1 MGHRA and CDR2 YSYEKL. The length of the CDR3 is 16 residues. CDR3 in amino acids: CASSHRGQGLNTEAFF. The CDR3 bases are TGCGCCAGCAGCCACCGAGGACAGGGATTGAACACTGAAGCTTTCTTT.

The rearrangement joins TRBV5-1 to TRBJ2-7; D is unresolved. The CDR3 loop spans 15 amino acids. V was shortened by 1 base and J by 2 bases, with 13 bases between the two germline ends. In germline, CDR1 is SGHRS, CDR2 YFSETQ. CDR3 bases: TGCGCCAGCAGCTTGTGGGCAGGCCGGACCTACGAGCAGTACTTC. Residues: CASSLWAGRTYEQYF.

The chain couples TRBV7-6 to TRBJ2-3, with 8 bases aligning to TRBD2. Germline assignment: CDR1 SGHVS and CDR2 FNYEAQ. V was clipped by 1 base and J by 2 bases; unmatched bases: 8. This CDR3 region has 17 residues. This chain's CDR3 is CASSLEAAGAITDTQYF. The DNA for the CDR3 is TGTGCCAGCAGCTTAGAAGCAGCGGGGGCAATCACAGATACGCAGTATTTT.

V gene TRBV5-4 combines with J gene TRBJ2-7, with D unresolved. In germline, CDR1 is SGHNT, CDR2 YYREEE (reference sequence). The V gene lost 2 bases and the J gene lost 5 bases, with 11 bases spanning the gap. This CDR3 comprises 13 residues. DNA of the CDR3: TGTGCCAGCAGCTTCACTGTGAGCAACGAGCAGTACTTC. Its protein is CASSFTVSNEQYF.

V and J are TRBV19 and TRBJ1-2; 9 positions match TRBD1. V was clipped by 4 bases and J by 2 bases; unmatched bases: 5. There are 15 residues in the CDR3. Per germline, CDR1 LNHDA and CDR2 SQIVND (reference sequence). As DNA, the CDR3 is TGTGCCAGTAGTACCGCCGGGACAGGGAACTATGGCTACACCTTC. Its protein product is CASSTAGTGNYGYTF.

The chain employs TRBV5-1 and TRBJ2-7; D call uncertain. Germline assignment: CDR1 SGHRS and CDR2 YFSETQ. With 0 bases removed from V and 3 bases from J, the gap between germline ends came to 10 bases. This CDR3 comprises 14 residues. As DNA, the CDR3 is TGCGCCAGCAGCTTGGCGATAGCAAACTACGAGCAGTACTTC. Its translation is CASSLAIANYEQYF.

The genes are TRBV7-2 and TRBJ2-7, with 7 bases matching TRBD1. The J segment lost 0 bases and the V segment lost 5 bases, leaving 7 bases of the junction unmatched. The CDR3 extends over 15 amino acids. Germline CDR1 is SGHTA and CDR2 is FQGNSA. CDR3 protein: CASSPRGRSSYEQYF. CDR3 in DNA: TGTGCCAGCAGCCCAAGGGGGCGCAGCTCCTACGAGCAGTACTTC.

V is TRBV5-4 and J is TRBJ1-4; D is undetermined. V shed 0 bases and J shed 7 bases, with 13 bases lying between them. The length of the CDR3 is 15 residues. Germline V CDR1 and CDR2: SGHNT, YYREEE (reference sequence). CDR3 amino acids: CASSLDVGEGEKLFF. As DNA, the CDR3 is TGTGCCAGCAGCTTGGATGTCGGTGAGGGTGAAAAACTGTTTTTT.

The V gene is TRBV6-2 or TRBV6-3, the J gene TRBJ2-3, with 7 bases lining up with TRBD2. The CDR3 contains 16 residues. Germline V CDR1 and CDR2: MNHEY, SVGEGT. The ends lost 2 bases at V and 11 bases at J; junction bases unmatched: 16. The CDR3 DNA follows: TGTGCCAGCAGTTACGGAGGGGCGACTAGCCGGGACGGGCAGTATTTT. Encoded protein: CASSYGGATSRDGQYF.

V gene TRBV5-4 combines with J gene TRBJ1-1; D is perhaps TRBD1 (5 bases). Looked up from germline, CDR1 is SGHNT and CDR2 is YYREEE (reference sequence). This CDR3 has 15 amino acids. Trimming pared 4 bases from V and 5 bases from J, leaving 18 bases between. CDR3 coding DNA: TGTGCCAGCAGCCCGGGGACTCCCGGGACTACTGAAGCTTTCTTT. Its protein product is CASSPGTPGTTEAFF.

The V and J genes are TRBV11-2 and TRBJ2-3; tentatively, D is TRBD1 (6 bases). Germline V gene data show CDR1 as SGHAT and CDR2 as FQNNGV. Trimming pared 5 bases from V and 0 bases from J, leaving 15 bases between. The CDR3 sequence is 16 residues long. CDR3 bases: TGTGCCAGCAGCCTGACAGGTGCGGCTAGCACAGATACGCAGTATTTT. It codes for CASSLTGAASTDTQYF.

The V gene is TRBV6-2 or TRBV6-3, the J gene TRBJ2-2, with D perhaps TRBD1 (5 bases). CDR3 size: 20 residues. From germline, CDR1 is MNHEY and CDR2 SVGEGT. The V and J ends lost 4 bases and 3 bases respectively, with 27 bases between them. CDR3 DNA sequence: TGTGCCAGCAGTTTGTATCCCCCGACAACCCGAACAGGTCACACCGGGGAGCTGTTTTTT. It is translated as CASSLYPPTTRTGHTGELFF.

The CDR3 bases are TGCAGCGTTGTGCTAGGGAACACTGAAGCTTTCTTT. This encodes CSVVLGNTEAFF. The V and J genes are TRBV29-1 and TRBJ1-1; no clear D. This CDR3 region has 12 residues. Germline V CDR1 and CDR2: SQVTM, ANQGSEA. Trimming took 4 bases from V and 1 from J, leaving 7 bases between them.

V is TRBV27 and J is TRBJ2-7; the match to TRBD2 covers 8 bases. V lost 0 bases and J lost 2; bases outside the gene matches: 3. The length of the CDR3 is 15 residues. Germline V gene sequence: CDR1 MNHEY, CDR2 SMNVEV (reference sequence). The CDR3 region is CASSLSVGGAYEQYF. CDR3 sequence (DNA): TGTGCCAGCAGTTTATCGGTCGGGGGGGCCTACGAGCAGTACTTC.

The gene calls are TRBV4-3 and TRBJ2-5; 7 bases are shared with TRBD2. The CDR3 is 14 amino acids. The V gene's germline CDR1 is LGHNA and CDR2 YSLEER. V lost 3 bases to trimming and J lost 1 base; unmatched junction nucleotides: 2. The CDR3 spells CASSQGGVQETQYF. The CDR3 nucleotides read TGCGCCAGCAGCCAGGGGGGGGTCCAAGAGACCCAGTACTTC.

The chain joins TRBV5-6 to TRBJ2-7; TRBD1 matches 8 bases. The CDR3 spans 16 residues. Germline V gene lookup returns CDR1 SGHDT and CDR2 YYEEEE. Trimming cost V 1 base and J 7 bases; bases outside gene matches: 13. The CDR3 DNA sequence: TGTGCCAGCAGCTTGAGACAGGGGAGAGGCGTGAGGGAGCAGTACTTC. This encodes CASSLRQGRGVREQYF.